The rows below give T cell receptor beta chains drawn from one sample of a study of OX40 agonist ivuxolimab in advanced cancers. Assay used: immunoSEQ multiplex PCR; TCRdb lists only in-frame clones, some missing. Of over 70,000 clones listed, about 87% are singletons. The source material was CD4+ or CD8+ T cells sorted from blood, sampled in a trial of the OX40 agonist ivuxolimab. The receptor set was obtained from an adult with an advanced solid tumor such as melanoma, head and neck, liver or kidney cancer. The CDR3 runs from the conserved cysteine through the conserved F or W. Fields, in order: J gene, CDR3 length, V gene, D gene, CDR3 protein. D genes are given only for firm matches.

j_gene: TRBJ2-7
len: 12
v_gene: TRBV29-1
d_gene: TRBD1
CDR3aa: CSVEGQGFEQYF

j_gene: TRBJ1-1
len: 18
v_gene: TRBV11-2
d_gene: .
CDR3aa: CASSLEGPRSGARHEAFF

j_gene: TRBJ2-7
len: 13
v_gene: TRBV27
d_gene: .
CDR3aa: CASAQGGSYEQYF

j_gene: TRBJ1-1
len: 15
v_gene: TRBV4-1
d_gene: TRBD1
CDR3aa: CASRTLQGVNTEAFF

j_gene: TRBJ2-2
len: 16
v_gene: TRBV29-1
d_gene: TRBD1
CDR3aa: CSVEMWTGGLTGELFF

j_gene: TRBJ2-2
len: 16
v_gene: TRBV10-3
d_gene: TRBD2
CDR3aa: CAISLLGTTKRGELFF

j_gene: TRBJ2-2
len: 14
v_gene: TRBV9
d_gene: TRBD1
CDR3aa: CASTRTGITGELFF

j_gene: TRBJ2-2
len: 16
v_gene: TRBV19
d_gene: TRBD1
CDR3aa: CASNDRGHLDTGELFF

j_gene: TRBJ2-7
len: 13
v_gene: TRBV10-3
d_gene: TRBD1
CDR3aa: CAISETTGLEQYF

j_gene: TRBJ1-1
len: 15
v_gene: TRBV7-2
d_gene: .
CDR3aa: CASSLAGNPNTEAFF

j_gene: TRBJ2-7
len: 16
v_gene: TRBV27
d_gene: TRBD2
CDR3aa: CASSLDLTSGSYEQYF